This T cell receptor (beta chain) was sequenced for a study of T cells in Graves' hyperthyroidism and ophthalmopathy. From RNA transcripts, TCR beta CDR3 regions were amplified. The HTBI primer set drove a first-round RT-PCR of the TCR CDR3. TCRdb fed the multiplex PCR reads into MiXCR, producing one record per CDR3 protein. The repertoire has 700,000 to 850,000 distinct CDR3 sequences, roughly a third of them found once; the top ten carry around 30%. Patients counted as stable if ophthalmopathy did not develop within 18 months. Clinical symptoms, serum thyroxine and TRAb, thyroid ultrasound and orbital computed tomography were used for the diagnoses. This clonotype was seen a few times. The CDR3 consists of 14 residues. V was pared by 1 base and J by 8 bases, with 14 bases between. The V gene's germline CDR1 is SEHNR and CDR2 FQNEAQ (reference sequence).

The sequenced sample consisted of blood. J is TRBJ1-2 and V is TRBV7-9; D ambiguous. The receptor was derived from a woman aged 40 to 50 with Graves' hyperthyroidism. The DNA for the CDR3 is TGTGCCAGCAGCTTAGAAGGCCTGGGTTGGGGCTACACCTTC. Amino acid sequence: CASSLEGLGWGYTF.